This passage covers 7 T cell receptor beta chains from one sample sequenced in a study of blood T cell repertoires in COVID-19. Using immunoSEQ multiplex PCR, the repertoire was profiled, and TCRdb retains in-frame clones only, with some absent. This table has about 310,000 clones, approximately 89% appearing once. Sequences were obtained from PBMCs or T cells enriched from blood (not recorded which). These receptors all come from a young woman who had recovered from COVID-19.

V is TRBV28 and J is TRBJ2-4, with no clear D. CDR1 is MDHEN and CDR2 is SYDVKM in the germline V gene. The CDR3 is 16 amino acids. Trimming left V 2 bases short and J 0 bases short, with 11 bases between. The CDR3 region is CASSLVLRLAKNIQYF. In DNA, the CDR3 is TGTGCCAGCAGTTTAGTTCTCAGACTAGCCAAAAACATTCAGTACTTC.

This clone occurred once. CDR3 protein: CASSLGGRSTEAFF. CDR3 nucleotide sequence: TGTGCCAGCAGCTTGGGGGGGCGTAGCACTGAAGCTTTCTTT. V and J are TRBV13 and TRBJ1-1, with D perhaps TRBD1 (6 bases). V was pared by 3 bases and J by 4 bases, with 12 bases between. The CDR3 runs to 14 residues. Germline V CDR1 and CDR2: PRHDT, FYEKMQ (reference sequence).

The rearrangement uses TRBV27 and TRBJ2-2; D unresolved. CDR1 is MNHEY and CDR2 is SMNVEV in the germline V gene (reference sequence). There are 15 residues in the CDR3. Trimming removed 1 base at V and 4 bases at J, with 10 bases between. Here the CDR3 DNA reads TGTGCCAGCAGTTTATATGGGCAGATCACCGGGGAGCTGTTTTTT. Its translation: CASSLYGQITGELFF.

The chain employs TRBV20-1 and TRBJ2-7, with D tentatively TRBD2 (5 bases). The CDR3 consists of 14 residues. Germline V lookup: CDR1 DFQATT, CDR2 SNEGSKA (reference sequence). V shed 3 bases and J shed 2 bases, with 14 bases lying between them. This CDR3 reads CSASQGLGPYEQYF. CDR3 nucleotide sequence: TGCAGTGCTAGTCAAGGACTCGGCCCCTACGAGCAGTACTTC.

The gene calls are TRBV18 and TRBJ1-1, with D possibly matching TRBD1 (6 bases). Trimming shortened V by 8 bases and J by 4 bases, and 23 bases separated the two germline ends. Germline CDR1 reads KGHSH; CDR2 reads LQKENI. This CDR3 has 16 residues. CDR3 DNA sequence: TGTGCCAGCACCCTTAGGGGGGGCAGGGCTATCACTGAAGCTTTCTTT. Its translation is CASTLRGGRAITEAFF.

The rearrangement links TRBV2 to TRBJ1-1, with TRBD1 matching over 8 bases. The CDR3 totals 13 residues. The ends lost 7 bases at V and 3 bases at J; junction bases unmatched: 4. In germline, CDR1 is SNHLY, CDR2 FYNNEI. DNA of the CDR3: TGTGCCAGCAAAACGGACAGGGACACTGAAGCTTTCTTT. Protein sequence: CASKTDRDTEAFF.

V is TRBV28 and J is TRBJ1-5, with 7 nucleotides matching TRBD1. The V and J ends lost 2 bases and 1 base, in that order; junction bases with no gene match: 5. Germline V gives CDR1 MDHEN, CDR2 SYDVKM. CDR3 length: 16 amino acids. The CDR3 reads CASSLLQGISNQPQHF. CDR3 coding DNA: TGTGCCAGCAGTTTACTACAGGGGATCAGCAATCAGCCCCAGCATTTT.